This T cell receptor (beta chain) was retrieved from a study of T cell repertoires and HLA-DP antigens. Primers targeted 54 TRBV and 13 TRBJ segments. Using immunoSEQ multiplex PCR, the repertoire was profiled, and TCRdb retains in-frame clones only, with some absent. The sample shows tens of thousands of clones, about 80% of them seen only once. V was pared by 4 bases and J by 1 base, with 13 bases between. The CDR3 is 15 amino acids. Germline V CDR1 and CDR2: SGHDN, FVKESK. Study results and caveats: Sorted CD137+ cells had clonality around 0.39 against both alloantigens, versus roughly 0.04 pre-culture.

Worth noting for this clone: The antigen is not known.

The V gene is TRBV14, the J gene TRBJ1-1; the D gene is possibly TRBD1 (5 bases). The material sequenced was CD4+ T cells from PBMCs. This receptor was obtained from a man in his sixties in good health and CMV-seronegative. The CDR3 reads CASSPDWGSNTEAFF. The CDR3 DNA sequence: TGTGCCAGCAGCCCCGACTGGGGCTCGAACACTGAAGCTTTCTTT.